This T cell receptor beta chain was observed in a study of breast tumors, draining lymph nodes, adjacent tissues. General study results and limits: The lymph node origin of tumor T cells was framed as consistent with a hypothesis, not demonstrated. Luminal-like breast cancer showed significantly higher tumor–nontumor repertoire similarity than basal-like. Tumor repertoires ranked between lymph nodes and nontumor tissue in diversity, with V and J gene preferences. Findings are consistent with lymph node origin and intratumoral expansion of most tumor T cells.

TCRdb independently ran MiXCR on the multiplex PCR reads; one entry per CDR3 protein. The table records tens of thousands of distinct CDR3 sequences, roughly 23% of them present only once. Comments on this clonotype: Its antigen remains unknown. The junction departs from germline at one end; a sequencing error may be responsible.

Germline V gives CDR1 SQVTM, CDR2 ANQGSEA. The CDR3 length is 16 residues. The sequenced sample was breast tumor tissue. This chain connects TRBV29-1 to TRBJ2-1; D possibly uses TRBD1 or TRBD2 (6 bases each). This receptor was taken from a female donor with breast cancer. Some clones in this sample may be carry-over from other donors' samples. The CDR3 nucleotides read TGCAGCGTTGAAGGTGGGGGGCGGCGCTCCTACAATGAGCAATTCTTC. It specifies CSVEGGGRRSYNEQFF.